This entry features one T cell receptor (beta chain) sequence. This clonotype was seen at least ten times. Its antigen is still unknown. No base quality information exists; no much larger clone differs at one position. The entry originates in a study of regulatory T cells in long-lasting Graves disease (dated by TCRdb to 2020 to 2022). Background for the entire study: Newly diagnosed Graves' disease patients had taken antithyroid drugs for less than 3 months. Persistent Graves' disease patients were compared with newly diagnosed Graves' disease patients by peripheral blood TCR sequencing and RNA sequencing. The study was conducted in China and was registered as a clinical trial. A total of around 35 samples were covered by TCR sequencing, comprising some 13 persistent and around 20 newly diagnosed Graves' disease patients. On the study overall, not on this receptor specifically: Lower TCR Shannon entropy and fewer highly expanded clones were observed in persistent Graves' disease patients than in newly diagnosed patients, which suggested clonal expansion. Only the TCR beta chain was sequenced and analyzed. The authors noted that the small sample size was a limitation that may lower accuracy. More public clonotypes were shared among persistent patients (under 3,000) than among newly diagnosed patients (roughly 1,000). Preferential use of TRBV28, TRBJ1-2 and TRBJ2-5 was observed in persistent disease, whereas TRBV20-1 and TRBJ2-1 were favored in newly diagnosed disease. Because the primary lesion, thyroid tissue, could not be accessed, the study looked at peripheral blood alone.

The library relied on multiplex PCR. This sample was sequenced with an Illumina HiSeq 4000. CDR3 regions were amplified by Arm-PCR with iRepertoire HTBI primers to construct TCR beta libraries. Before sequencing, the PCR products went through gel purification. The study's processing was this. A total of some 65 TRBV and approximately 15 TRBJ segments were identified across samples and were used for gene usage analysis of CDR3 amino acid clonotypes. Filtered high-quality paired reads were merged into contigs using COPE and FqMerger. BLAST was used to align contigs to IMGT TRBV, TRBD and TRBJ reference genes, and CDR3 was defined according to IMGT. Highly expanded clones were defined as clonotypes with a frequency above 0.1%. Shannon entropy was used to measure repertoire diversity, and the Gini coefficient was used to measure V-J evenness. Public clonotypes were defined as clonotypes shared by more than one individual. Using fastp trimming at Q25 and MiXCR clonotype assembly, TCRdb reanalyzed the public sequencing data and kept in-frame beta chains. Here each entry gathers all rows of one CDR3 protein and keeps the most common genes and DNA. Here the V and J calls rest on TCRdb's processing, not on the authors' analysis. This sample comprises roughly 610,000 distinct CDR3 sequences, roughly a sixth of them detected only once. The top ten constitute 12% of the sample.

According to the germline V gene, CDR1 reads MDHEN and CDR2 reads SYDVKM. From the cysteine up to the phenylalanine, the CDR3 has a length of 12 residues. Kept here is only the CDR3 DNA, which spans 36 bases and is read in frame from base 1. The time point label corresponds to: newly diagnosed GD, antithyroid drugs for less than 3 months. RNA was extracted from PBMCs in TRIzol for both TCR sequencing and RNA sequencing. Graves' disease was diagnosed according to American Thyroid Association guidelines. The patients came from an endocrinology department in Xi'an, China. Each patient gave around 9.2 milliliters of peripheral blood, collected in an EDTA anticoagulant tube. Ficoll Paque Plus density gradient separation was used to isolate PBMCs, and no further T cell sorting was performed. An Agilent 2100 Bioanalyzer and agarose gel were used to check RNA quality, while a NanoDrop 2000 measured RNA concentration.

The same data also went into a second study, on T cells in Graves' hyperthyroidism and ophthalmopathy. As that second study puts it: Stable Graves' hyperthyroidism was defined as the absence of progression to ophthalmopathy over 18 months of follow-up. Hyperthyroidism patients were newly diagnosed, had a disease duration of under 2 months, and were aged 18 to 65 years. Exclusion was applied to patients with uncontrolled infections, other autoimmune diseases, pregnancy or lactation. Clinical symptoms, serum thyroxine and TRAb, thyroid ultrasound, and orbital computed tomography formed the basis for the diagnoses. The first round of RT-PCR for the TCR CDR3 was performed with the HTBI primer set and the Qiagen OneStep RT-PCR kit. Blood samples also contained most of the expanded thyroid clonotypes (frequency above 0.001), which suggests that blood repertoires may reflect thyroid immune responses. A model built on a 13 V-J signature distinguished ophthalmopathy from stable hyperthyroidism, reaching about 88% sensitivity and 81% to 83% specificity in cross-validation and 80%/75% in testing. In validation, the model predicted progression to ophthalmopathy a median of roughly six months before onset, with about 71% sensitivity and roughly 79% specificity. To identify distinguishing TCR V-J signatures, a discovery cohort of around 100 patients was used, comprising 43 with Graves' ophthalmopathy and some 60 with stable Graves' hyperthyroidism. Prospective prediction of ophthalmopathy was tested in an independent validation cohort of 18 hyperthyroidism patients and some 17 patients who later progressed to ophthalmopathy. The 95 to 100 discovery patients were randomly divided into training and test sets at a 7:3 ratio. In addition, the study compared T-cell repertoires in thyroid tissue and in blood from roughly six Graves' hyperthyroidism patients. After sampling, hyperthyroidism patients received methimazole starting at 30 mg daily, and ophthalmopathy patients received high-dose intravenous methylprednisolone. Libraries were constructed in a second round of multiplex PCR, after which size selection and purification were carried out. Sequencing of the libraries was done on an Illumina HiSeq2000 using paired-end 100 bp reads. SOAPnuke was used to process the raw data, removing reads that contained adapters or uncalled bases, had a mean Phred below 15, or lacked an exact match to the constant primer or identifier. COPE v1.2.5 was used to merge high-quality paired reads, and clonotypes were defined as unique nucleotide sequences. Clonotypes were aligned to IMGT TRBV, TRBD and TRBJ reference segments using MiTCR v1.1. The analysis was restricted to V-J combinations with a frequency above 0.0001, which together covered 99.2% of the repertoires. The TCS score was defined as the ratio of F50 (clonal expansion) to E x V (chaos), calculated using BLOSUM62-based TCRdist between CDR3 peptides within each V-J. Welch's t-statistics and random forest reduced several hundred V-J features to 13, which were used in a naive Bayes classifier (R e1071). No statistical method was used to fix the sample size in advance, and group allocation was not hidden from the investigators. The paper describes TCR Vbeta CDR3 sequencing of 140 or so peripheral blood samples, made up of under 50 ophthalmopathy patients, some 80 hyperthyroidism patients and some 17 progressor patients.

The chain uses TRBV28 and TRBJ2-4, with no confidently assigned D gene. The end of the DNA is better explained by TRBJ2-1, so the J call may be wrong. The source of this sequence is a man aged 18 to 35 with Graves disease. Donor details come from another sample of the same person, matched by shared clones. The sequencing here drew on peripheral blood mononuclear cells (PBMCs), taken at new diagnosis, from a patient treated with antithyroid drugs. CDR3 protein: CASSLRRLEQFF. At the DNA level, the sequence is TGTGCCAGCAGTTTAAGGCGCCTAGAGCAGTTCTTC.